This TCR beta chain was documented in a study of human CD8 memory T cell subsets (dated by TCRdb to about 2020). Regarding the study in general: To assess clonal relationships, the TCRbeta repertoires of stem-like (TSTEM), progenitor exhausted-like (TPEX) and effector memory CD8+ T cell subsets were compared. TCRbeta repertoires were obtained from about 6 donors, each contributing TSTEM, TPEX and effector memory subsets. What the work shows at the level of the full study, not this receptor alone: Clonotypes were shared with effector memory cells by both stem-like subsets, but only minimal overlap was found between TSTEM and TPEX repertoires, suggesting distinct antigen spectra. Sequencing was limited to TCRbeta chains, and the repertoire comparisons were based on more than 5 donors analyzed with paired t-tests and Bonferroni correction. Greater repertoire diversity in TSTEM than in TPEX subsets was suggested by Chao1 estimates, potentially reflecting a broader range of specificities. Similarly high normalized Shannon-Wiener diversity was shown by TSTEM and TPEX subsets, whereas comparatively lower diversity was seen in effector memory subsets.

CDR1 and CDR2 (SGHTA, FQGTGA) derive from the germline V gene. The CDR3 runs 17 residues from the cysteine to the phenylalanine. Only the protein is on record. Peripheral blood mononuclear cells were isolated from healthy donor buffy coats by density gradient separation. In the study, negative magnetic separation with EasySep or MojoSort CD8+ T cell isolation kits was used to enrich total CD8+ T cells. An RNeasy Mini Kit was used to extract total RNA from duplicate vials of some 150,000 sorted CD8+ T cells per subset. PBMCs were used either fresh or after cryopreservation in fetal bovine serum containing roughly 10% DMSO. CD8+ T cell subsets were sorted to purity by fluorescence-activated cell sorting on a FACSAria III. The reads were generated on a NextSeq 550. A Human TCR Profiling Kit was used to prepare UMI-labeled 5' RACE TCRbeta libraries. The same number of PCR cycles was used to prepare all TCRbeta libraries in parallel. On the study's bioinformatics: Between roughly 2,700 and 18,000 functional CDR3beta clonotypes were contained in each TCRbeta library. UMI extraction and consensus assembly used MIGEC 1.2.9, requiring at least three reads per UMI. MiXCR 3.0.3 was used to extract the in-frame CDR3beta repertoires. Each sample was downsampled to 42,000 randomly selected UMIs before diversity metrics were computed in VDJtools 1.2.1. For the top 3,000 clones of each sample pair, the repertoire overlap metrics D, R and F2 were calculated in VDJtools. The reads underwent TCRdb reprocessing, giving one record for each CDR3 protein sequence and no DNA. The V and J calls come from TCRdb's annotation, not from the publication. The sample's own table lists a few thousand distinct CDR3 sequences. Of the sample, about 35% falls within the top ten clones.

Worth noting for this clonotype: The antigen it binds to is not known.

Material for sequencing was CD8+ effector memory T cells (TEM) sorted from PBMCs. Per the publication, the cell subset or site label means: effector memory CD8 T cells, CCR7- CD45RO+ CD95+. This sequence was found in a human donor in good health. The chain links TRBV7-3 with TRBJ2-7; checking the TCRdb D call of TRBD2 is not possible without DNA. The CDR3 has the sequence CASSATGLDTFSYEQYF.